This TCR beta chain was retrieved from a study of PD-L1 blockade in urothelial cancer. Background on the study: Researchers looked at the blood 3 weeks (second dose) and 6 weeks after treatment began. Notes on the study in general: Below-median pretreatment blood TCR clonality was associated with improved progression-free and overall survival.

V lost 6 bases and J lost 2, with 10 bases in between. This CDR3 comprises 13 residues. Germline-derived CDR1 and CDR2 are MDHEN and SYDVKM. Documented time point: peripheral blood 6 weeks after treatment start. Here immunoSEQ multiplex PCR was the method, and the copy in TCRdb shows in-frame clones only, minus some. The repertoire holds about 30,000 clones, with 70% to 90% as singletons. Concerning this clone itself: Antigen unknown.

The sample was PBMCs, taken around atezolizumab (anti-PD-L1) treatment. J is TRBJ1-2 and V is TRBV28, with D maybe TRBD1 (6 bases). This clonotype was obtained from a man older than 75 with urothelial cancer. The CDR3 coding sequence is TGTGCCAGCAGCCTGACAGGAAACTATGGCTACACCTTC. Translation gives CASSLTGNYGYTF.